The 32 T cell receptor beta chains reported below all come from one sample, sequenced in a study of CD8 T cells in Susac syndrome. With random hexamers, roughly 0.45 to 1 ug RNA was reverse transcribed. TCRdb re-called the immunoSEQ multiplex PCR reads through MiXCR, storing one row per CDR3 protein. The sample has 150,000 to 200,000 distinct CDR3 sequences, around 93% seen once. The sample comprised CD4+ T cells from PBMCs. The source is a human donor in good health.

V usage is TRBV7-2 and J usage is TRBJ2-5, with TRBD2 as a possible D gene (6 bases). With 2 bases removed from V and 2 bases from J, the gap between germline ends came to 21 bases. Germline CDR1 and CDR2: SGHTA and FQGNSA. The CDR3 covers 18 residues. In DNA form, the CDR3 reads TGTGCCAGCAGCTTATCGAGCTTGCCTGGCGGGGAGCAAGAGACCCAGTACTTC. Translating gives CASSLSSLPGGEQETQYF.

This chain connects TRBV6-5 to TRBJ1-6; D ambiguous. CDR1 and CDR2 from the germline V gene are MNHEY and SVGAGI. With 6 bases removed from V and 7 bases from J, the gap between germline ends came to 7 bases. The CDR3 runs to 12 residues. CDR3 bases: TGTGCCAGCAGAGACCCAAATTCACCCCTCCACTTT. It codes for CASRDPNSPLHF.

The V gene is TRBV7-3, the J gene TRBJ1-1; 9 nucleotides agree with TRBD1. The germline V gene encodes CDR1 SGHTA and CDR2 FQGTGA. The ends lost 5 bases at V and 6 bases at J; junction bases unmatched: 16. CDR3 length: 17 amino acids. CDR3 amino acids: CASSQGGTGPFLSEAFF. Written as DNA, the CDR3 is TGTGCCAGCAGCCAGGGGGGGACAGGGCCTTTTCTATCTGAAGCTTTCTTT.

This chain connects TRBV27 to TRBJ1-2; 9 nucleotides match TRBD1. V lost 5 bases and J lost 6; bases outside the gene matches: 10. The germline V gene has CDR1 MNHEY and CDR2 SMNVEV (reference sequence). This CDR3 is built from 15 residues. This CDR3 reads CASSSPHRGRDGYTF. The CDR3 nucleotides are TGTGCCAGCAGTAGCCCTCACAGGGGGCGCGATGGCTACACCTTC.

This clonotype was seen once. V is TRBV12-3 or TRBV12-4 and J is TRBJ2-4; TRBD1 aligns across 7 bases. Losses at the gene ends were 5 bases for V and 0 bases for J; bases not matched to a gene: 4. CDR3 length: 15 amino acids. The CDR3 DNA sequence: TGTGCCAGCAGTGGGACAGAGCCAGCCAAAAACATTCAGTACTTC. It encodes CASSGTEPAKNIQYF.

On this clonotype: Compared with germline, one end of the junction differs, possibly owing to a read error. The gene calls are TRBV7-9 and TRBJ2-3; D gene unclear. The CDR3 spans 12 residues. CDR1 and CDR2 from the germline V gene are SEHNR and FQNEAQ (reference sequence). The CDR3 sequence is CASSLCLGYAVF. CDR3 DNA: TGTGCCAGCAGCTTATGTTTGGGATACGCAGTATTT.

The sample holds one count of this clonotype. The V gene is TRBV3-1, the J gene TRBJ2-5; D may be TRBD1 (6 bases). Germline V lookup: CDR1 LGHDT, CDR2 YNNKEL (reference sequence). The CDR3 totals 13 residues. The ends were cut back, 6 bases at V and 2 bases at J, with 10 bases in the middle. The CDR3 coding sequence is TGTGCCAGCAGGCTGAGGGGGCAAGAGACCCAGTACTTC. Protein: CASRLRGQETQYF.

The genes are TRBV7-9 and TRBJ2-1; 8 bases map to TRBD1. Trimming cost V 1 base and J 9 bases; bases outside gene matches: 2. Germline V gene data show CDR1 as SEHNR and CDR2 as FQNEAQ (reference sequence). This CDR3 is built from 13 residues. The CDR3 sequence is CASSLGTGSEQFF. CDR3 coding DNA: TGTGCCAGCAGCTTAGGGACAGGGAGTGAGCAGTTCTTC.

V gene TRBV19 combines with J gene TRBJ2-2, with D unresolved. With 1 base removed from V and 1 base from J, the gap between germline ends came to 4 bases. Germline V CDR1 and CDR2: LNHDA, SQIVND (reference sequence). The CDR3 loop spans 14 amino acids. In DNA, the CDR3 is TGTGCCAGTAGTATAGGACAGAACACCGGGGAGCTGTTTTTT. Residues: CASSIGQNTGELFF.

The genes are TRBV29-1 and TRBJ1-1, with no clear D. The CDR3 has 13 amino acids. V lost 2 bases and J 1 base, leaving 8 bases between the germline ends. From germline, CDR1 is SQVTM and CDR2 ANQGSEA. The CDR3 protein is CSVESASNTEAFF. The CDR3 DNA sequence: TGCAGCGTTGAATCCGCTTCGAACACTGAAGCTTTCTTT.

The chain couples TRBV29-1 to TRBJ1-2; D is unclear. Germline loops: CDR1 SQVTM, CDR2 ANQGSEA. Trimming left V 1 base short and J 8 bases short, with 8 bases between. The CDR3 is 11 residues long. The CDR3, as DNA: TGCAGCGTTGAAGCTAATAGGGGCTACACCTTC. This sequence encodes CSVEANRGYTF.

The chain recombines TRBV12-3 or TRBV12-4 with TRBJ2-5; possibly TRBD1 for D (6 bases). V shed 4 bases and J shed 2 bases, with 14 bases lying between them. The CDR3 sequence is 15 residues long. CDR3 loop: CASSSRLQGQETQYF. In DNA form, the CDR3 reads TGTGCCAGCAGTTCCCGCCTACAGGGTCAAGAGACCCAGTACTTC.

The gene calls are TRBV20-1 and TRBJ2-5; D not certain. Trimming left V 3 bases short and J 4 bases short, with 12 bases between. This CDR3 region has 13 residues. Germline V CDR1 and CDR2: DFQATT, SNEGSKA (reference sequence). CDR3 region: CSASHLGPETQYF. In DNA, the CDR3 is TGCAGTGCTAGTCACCTCGGGCCAGAGACCCAGTACTTC.

The CDR3 is CASTKTGTEAFF. CDR3 nucleotides: TGTGCCAGCACCAAGACCGGCACTGAAGCTTTCTTT. The chain joins TRBV2 to TRBJ1-1; D gene unclear. CDR1 and CDR2 (germline): SNHLY, FYNNEI. CDR3 size: 12 residues. V was trimmed by 7 bases and J by 4 bases, leaving 10 bases between them.

The chain couples TRBV2 to TRBJ1-1, with unresolved D. Germline lookup yields CDR1 SNHLY and CDR2 FYNNEI. V was pared by 2 bases and J by 5 bases, with 6 bases between. The CDR3 totals 12 residues. The CDR3: CASSESVTEAFF. The CDR3 DNA reads as TGTGCCAGCAGTGAAAGTGTTACTGAAGCTTTCTTT.

V gene TRBV25-1 combines with J gene TRBJ1-2; D might be TRBD1 (6 bases). Germline V CDR1 and CDR2: MGHDK, SYGVNS. The V and J ends lost 2 bases and 8 bases respectively, with 18 bases between them. CDR3 length: 15 amino acids. CDR3 sequence: CASSESDSGAPGYTF. The CDR3 DNA sequence: TGTGCCAGCAGTGAAAGCGACTCAGGGGCTCCAGGCTACACCTTC.

The chain recombines TRBV6-2 or TRBV6-3 with TRBJ2-1; TRBD2 aligns across 7 bases. Germline assignment: CDR1 MNHEY and CDR2 SVGEGT. V shed 8 bases and J 15 bases; nucleotides not matched to a gene: 7. The CDR3 is made up of 10 amino acids. The CDR3 sequence is CASGGSGAFF. CDR3 DNA sequence: TGTGCCAGCGGCGGGAGCGGCGCGTTCTTC.

This chain links TRBV9 with TRBJ2-2, with 9 positions matching TRBD2. The ends lost 2 bases at V and 0 bases at J; junction bases unmatched: 5. The CDR3 contains 17 residues. Germline CDR1 reads SGDLS; CDR2 reads YYNGEE. Here the CDR3 reads CASSVPLAGPNTGELFF. In DNA form, the CDR3 reads TGTGCCAGCAGCGTCCCTCTAGCGGGACCGAACACCGGGGAGCTGTTTTTT.

The chain recombines TRBV7-9 with TRBJ2-3; TRBD2 agrees at 9 bases. V lost 8 bases, J lost 4 bases, and 4 bases stayed unmatched. Germline V CDR1 and CDR2: SEHNR, FQNEAQ (reference sequence). The CDR3 runs to 13 residues. This chain's CDR3 is CASGLAGSDTQYF. CDR3 DNA sequence: TGTGCCAGCGGCCTAGCGGGGTCAGATACGCAGTATTTT.

The chain joins TRBV30 to TRBJ2-2; D gene unclear. V lost 0 bases and J lost 1, with 6 bases in between. There are 14 residues in the CDR3. CDR1 and CDR2 (germline): GTSNPN, SVGIG (reference sequence). The CDR3 sequence: CAWSVWVNTGELFF. DNA of the CDR3: TGTGCCTGGAGTGTCTGGGTGAACACCGGGGAGCTGTTTTTT.

This chain connects TRBV3-1 to TRBJ2-6; D may be TRBD2 (6 bases). The CDR3 has 15 amino acids. V lost 2 bases and J 2 bases, leaving 7 bases between the germline ends. Germline V gene sequence: CDR1 LGHDT, CDR2 YNNKEL (reference sequence). CDR3 residues: CASSQRGTGANVLTF. CDR3 nucleotides: TGTGCCAGCAGCCAACGGGGGACTGGGGCCAACGTCCTGACTTTC.

The chain uses TRBV9 and TRBJ2-7, with D possibly being TRBD1 or TRBD2 (5 bases each). CDR3 length: 14 residues. V was cut by 4 bases and J by 5 bases, with 16 bases left in between. Germline-derived CDR1 and CDR2 are SGDLS and YYNGEE. The CDR3 region has the DNA TGTGCCAGCAGCCCTCGAGGGACGGAGAACGAGCAGTACTTC. It yields the protein CASSPRGTENEQYF.

This chain links TRBV10-3 with TRBJ1-5; D is ambiguous. Germline V gene lookup returns CDR1 ENHRY and CDR2 SYGVKD. The V gene lost 2 bases and the J gene lost 7 bases, with 12 bases spanning the gap. This CDR3 spans 14 amino acids. In DNA, the CDR3 is TGTGCCATCAGTGAGGGTTTGCGGGGACAGCCCCAGCATTTT. It encodes CAISEGLRGQPQHF.

This rearrangement joins TRBV3-1 to TRBJ2-3, with TRBD2 identical over 9 bases. Germline V CDR1 and CDR2: LGHDT, YNNKEL (reference sequence). The CDR3 totals 16 residues. J was trimmed by 2 bases and V by 1 base; bases with no gene match: 4. The CDR3 here is CASSQALAGNTDTQYF. The CDR3, as DNA: TGTGCCAGCAGCCAAGCCCTAGCGGGGAACACAGATACGCAGTATTTT.

This chain uses TRBV5-5 with TRBJ1-5; D is ambiguous. Germline V gives CDR1 SGHKS, CDR2 YYEKEE (reference sequence). This CDR3 has 15 amino acids. V lost 1 base and J 3 bases, leaving 11 bases between the germline ends. This chain's CDR3 is CASSLLGSSNQPQHF. CDR3 bases: TGTGCCAGCAGCTTGCTCGGGTCCTCCAATCAGCCCCAGCATTTT.

The rearrangement joins TRBV12-3 or TRBV12-4 to TRBJ1-1, with D unresolved. V lost 7 bases and J 1 base, leaving 13 bases between the germline ends. The CDR3 contains 14 residues. The CDR3 nucleotides read TGTGCCAGCACCAAAACCGGGTCGAACACTGAAGCTTTCTTT. This translates into CASTKTGSNTEAFF.

This sequence joins TRBV14 and TRBJ2-3, with D hard to call. CDR1 and CDR2 from the germline V gene are SGHDN and FVKESK. V lost 1 base, J lost 8 bases, and 7 bases lay in between. The CDR3 covers 12 residues. The CDR3 coding sequence is TGTGCCAGCAGCCAAGGTCATGCTACGCAGTATTTT. This encodes CASSQGHATQYF.

This sequence joins TRBV6-1 and TRBJ2-1; no definite D call. Germline lookup yields CDR1 MNHNS and CDR2 SASEGT. Trimming cost V 2 bases and J 4 bases, with 15 bases left between them. The CDR3 is 16 residues long. CDR3 in amino acids: CASSEPSRTDYNEQFF. The CDR3 nucleotides read TGTGCCAGCAGTGAACCAAGCCGAACCGATTACAATGAGCAGTTCTTC.

This chain connects TRBV18 to TRBJ2-6, with a possible D match to TRBD1 (5 bases). V was cut by 8 bases and J by 4 bases, with 15 bases left in between. The CDR3 is 15 amino acids. Germline V gives CDR1 KGHSH, CDR2 LQKENI. The CDR3 DNA follows: TGTGCCAGCACAACTACAGGCGCCGGGGCCAACGTCCTGACTTTC. This sequence encodes CASTTTGAGANVLTF. The full variable domain, its missing parts supplied by reference TRBV18 and TRBJ2-6, is NAGVMQNPRHLVRRRGQEARLRCSPMKGHSHVYWYRQLPEEGLKFMVYLQKENIIDESGMPKERFSAEFPKEGPSILRIQQVVRGDSAAYFCASTTTGAGANVLTFGAGSRLTVL.

The rearrangement uses TRBV20-1 and TRBJ1-5; the D is unclear. The length of the CDR3 is 13 residues. The V end was cut by 5 bases, the J end by 3 bases, with 11 bases between. The germline gives CDR1 DFQATT, CDR2 SNEGSKA (reference sequence). DNA for the CDR3: TGCAGTGCTCGACGGGCTAACAATCAGCCCCAGCATTTT. Translating gives CSARRANNQPQHF.

The chain links TRBV7-2 to TRBJ1-5, with no clear D. The V gene's germline CDR1 is SGHTA and CDR2 FQGNSA. V was pared by 4 bases and J by 2 bases, with 6 bases between. The CDR3 consists of 13 residues. DNA for the CDR3: TGTGCCAGCAGCTCGTGGGGCAATCAGCCCCAGCATTTT. Translating it yields CASSSWGNQPQHF.

This clonotype was recorded once. The chain links TRBV3-1 to TRBJ1-2, with D unclear. Per germline, CDR1 LGHDT and CDR2 YNNKEL (reference sequence). CDR3 length: 14 residues. Deletions cut 0 bases from V and 4 bases from J, with 9 bases between. DNA of the CDR3: TGTGCCAGCAGCCAAGATTACAACGGCTATGGCTACACCTTC. It yields the protein CASSQDYNGYGYTF.